This T cell receptor (beta chain) was found in a study of T cells in Graves' hyperthyroidism and ophthalmopathy. Absent ophthalmopathy progression within 18 months defined stable Graves' hyperthyroidism. The PBMCs studied were ones that came from about 10 ml fresh peripheral blood. Amplified TCR beta CDR3 regions came from RNA transcripts. HTBI primers were used for first-round RT-PCR of the TCR CDR3. TCRdb re-called the multiplex PCR reads with MiXCR, one entry per CDR3 protein. Of 600,000 to 650,000 distinct CDR3 sequences listed, around 15% are singletons. The V gene end was trimmed by 4 bases and the J gene end by 5 bases; junction bases not matched to a gene: 8. The CDR3 extends over 14 amino acids. The V gene's germline CDR1 is SEHNR and CDR2 FQNEAQ (reference sequence). This clonotype has at least ten counts.

The source material was blood. The chain combines TRBV7-9 with TRBJ2-7; the match to TRBD2 covers 7 bases. This receptor was obtained from a woman in her 30s with Graves' hyperthyroidism. The CDR3 coding sequence is TGTGCCAGCAGCTCCTTTACTAGCGCCGACGAGCAGTACTTC. It encodes CASSSFTSADEQYF.